One and the same sample provided the 25 T cell receptor beta chains below, sequenced in a study of T cell repertoires in cytomegalovirus infection. TCRdb independently ran MiXCR on the reads; one entry per CDR3 protein. The table records about 920,000 distinct CDR3 sequences, approximately 33% of them present only once. For these TCRs, the target antigens are not known. Sequenced material: cultured CD8+ T cells from PBMCs, taken from culture after CMV antigen stimulation. The origin of the receptors is a human donor in good health (CMV status not recorded). Some clones in this sample may be carry-over from other donors' samples.

This clonotype was seen a handful of times. V and J are TRBV6-5 and TRBJ2-1; TRBD1 is a possible D gene (6 bases). The CDR3 sequence is 16 residues long. The germline CDR1 and CDR2 sequences are MNHEY and SVGAGI. Trimming left V 10 bases short and J 0 bases short, with 19 bases between. CDR3 amino acids: CAIAQGLGSSYNEQFF. The CDR3 nucleotides read TGTGCCATCGCCCAGGGGCTCGGAAGCTCCTACAATGAGCAGTTCTTC.

The chain combines TRBV7-4 with TRBJ2-7, with 7 bases identical to TRBD1. In germline, CDR1 is SGHVT, CDR2 SQSDAQ. The CDR3 extends over 12 amino acids. V was clipped by 3 bases and J by 6 bases; unmatched bases: 2. The CDR3 loop reads CASSLGQSEQYF. CDR3 in DNA: TGTGCCAGCAGCTTGGGACAGAGCGAGCAGTACTTC.

In its sample, this clonotype was seen once. A single base separates this from a much larger clone, so it may be a read error. The CDR3 DNA follows: TGTGCCAACAGCTCCCCAAGGGGAAACACCATATATTTT. Encoded protein: CANSSPRGNTIYF. The chain links TRBV7-6 to TRBJ1-3; D gene ambiguous. Germline V CDR1 and CDR2: SGHVS, FNYEAQ. The CDR3 spans 13 residues.

The chain employs TRBV27 and TRBJ2-2; weak D call: TRBD1 (6 bases). The CDR3 sequence is 15 residues long. Trimming took off 2 bases at V and 1 base at J, with 8 bases between the two ends. From germline, CDR1 is MNHEY and CDR2 SMNVEV (reference sequence). Here the CDR3 reads CASSLNRENTGELFF. For the CDR3, the DNA is TGTGCCAGCAGTTTAAACAGGGAGAACACCGGGGAGCTGTTTTTT.

A remark on this clonotype: A much larger clone sits a single nucleotide away, making a read error possible. The chain combines TRBV7-2 with TRBJ2-1; D is possibly TRBD1 (6 bases). The CDR3 runs 12 residues. Germline V lookup: CDR1 SGHTA, CDR2 FQGNSA. Written as DNA, the CDR3 is TGTGTCAGCAGCGTTACAGGGTATGAGAAGTTCTTC. Translation gives CVSSVTGYEKFF.

The rearrangement uses TRBV4-1 and TRBJ2-3; 8 bases agree with TRBD2. The CDR3 has 15 residues. Germline CDR1 reads MGHRA; CDR2 reads YSYEKL. Trimming cost V 5 bases and J 0 bases; bases outside gene matches: 4. The CDR3 sequence: CASSETSASTDTQYF. CDR3 DNA: TGCGCCAGCAGCGAGACTAGCGCTAGCACAGATACGCAGTATTTT.

This sequence joins TRBV20-1 and TRBJ2-7, with D perhaps given as TRBD1 or TRBD2 (5 bases each). The CDR3 is 11 amino acids. V was pared by 7 bases and J by 5 bases, with 12 bases between. Germline values: CDR1 DFQATT, CDR2 SNEGSKA (reference sequence). The CDR3 region has the DNA TGCAGTGTATTCCTGGGGGACGAGCAGTACTTC. This translates into CSVFLGDEQYF.

The chain employs TRBV9 and TRBJ2-4; TRBD1 aligns across 7 bases. CDR1 is SGDLS and CDR2 is YYNGEE in the germline V gene. The length of the CDR3 is 14 residues. After removal of 0 bases from V and 6 bases from J, the junction contained 3 bases not matched to a gene. This CDR3 is CASSVEQGSNIQYF. The DNA of the CDR3 is TGTGCCAGCAGCGTAGAACAGGGGTCAAACATTCAGTACTTC.

This clonotype was recorded a few times. This chain links TRBV7-9 with TRBJ2-7, with 7 bases matching TRBD2. Germline lookup yields CDR1 SEHNR and CDR2 FQNEAQ (reference sequence). J was trimmed by 0 bases and V by 3 bases; bases with no gene match: 5. CDR3 length: 15 residues. CDR3 DNA sequence: TGTGCCAGCAGCTTTCCGGGGGGAAGCTCCTACGAGCAGTACTTC. Its translation: CASSFPGGSSYEQYF.

The chain carries TRBV12-3 or TRBV12-4 and TRBJ1-2; D possibly corresponds to TRBD1 (6 bases). The CDR3 is made up of 16 amino acids. V dropped 2 bases and J dropped 7 bases, with 20 bases sitting between them. The CDR3 is CASSLHWGGGIGGYTF. In DNA form, the CDR3 reads TGTGCCAGCAGTTTACACTGGGGAGGGGGTATTGGTGGCTACACCTTC.

The rearrangement joins TRBV6-6 to TRBJ2-1, with D perhaps matching TRBD2 (5 bases). The CDR3 is 12 residues long. CDR1 and CDR2 from the germline V gene are MNHNY and SVGAGI (reference sequence). The V end was cut by 8 bases, the J end by 0 bases, with 5 bases between. This chain's CDR3 is CASEGSYNEQFF. CDR3 DNA: TGTGCCAGCGAGGGCTCCTACAATGAGCAGTTCTTC.

In its sample, this clonotype was seen many times. The rearrangement joins TRBV7-8 to TRBJ2-1; weak D call: TRBD2 (5 bases). Germline CDR1 SGHVS, CDR2 FQNEAQ. The CDR3 consists of 15 residues. V dropped 0 bases and J dropped 4 bases, with 10 bases sitting between them. For the CDR3, the DNA is TGTGCCAGCAGCTTAGCAGCGGATCGTTACAATGAGCAGTTCTTC. Amino acid sequence: CASSLAADRYNEQFF.

The gene calls are TRBV6-5 and TRBJ2-5; perhaps TRBD1 as D (6 bases). The CDR3 length is 15 residues. V was pared by 2 bases and J by 3 bases, with 13 bases between. Per germline, CDR1 MNHEY and CDR2 SVGAGI. As DNA, the CDR3 is TGTGCCAGCAGTTACCCGGCAGGGGCAAAAGAGACCCAGTACTTC. Protein sequence: CASSYPAGAKETQYF.

The chain uses TRBV5-1 and TRBJ2-1; 7 nucleotides match TRBD2. Losses at the gene ends were 3 bases for V and 3 bases for J; bases not matched to a gene: 9. This CDR3 has 16 residues. Germline values: CDR1 SGHRS, CDR2 YFSETQ. Here the CDR3 reads CASSSVAGPIYNEQFF. CDR3 coding DNA: TGCGCCAGCAGCTCAGTAGCGGGTCCTATCTACAATGAGCAGTTCTTC.

This clonotype showed up many times. The gene calls are TRBV7-9 and TRBJ1-1; no clear D gene. The V gene's germline CDR1 is SEHNR and CDR2 FQNEAQ (reference sequence). The CDR3 consists of 14 residues. Trimming cost V 2 bases and J 4 bases, with 11 bases left between them. CDR3 region: CASSLPGLGTEAFF. The DNA for the CDR3 is TGTGCCAGCAGCTTACCGGGGTTGGGCACTGAAGCTTTCTTT. Full variable domain (remainder filled in from reference TRBV7-9 and TRBJ1-1): DTGVSQNPRHKITKRGQNVTFRCDPISEHNRLYWYRQTLGQGPEFLTYFQNEAQLEKSRLLSDRFSAERPKGSFSTLEIQRTEQGDSAMYLCASSLPGLGTEAFFGQGTRLTVV.

The rearrangement joins TRBV4-3 to TRBJ1-5; D is uncertain. This CDR3 has 15 amino acids. The ends were cut back, 0 bases at V and 7 bases at J, with 13 bases in the middle. Germline V gives CDR1 LGHNA, CDR2 YSLEER. The CDR3 bases are TGCGCCAGCAGCCAAGACCTGTACGGGCAACAGCCCCAGCATTTT. Translation gives CASSQDLYGQQPQHF.

This clonotype was recorded at least ten times. The CDR3 region has the DNA TGTGCCAGCAGTTTAGGGACAGGGTCGCCCTATGGCTACACCTTC. It encodes CASSLGTGSPYGYTF. The chain is built from TRBV27 and TRBJ1-2, with 9 bases fitting TRBD1. V shed 2 bases and J 4 bases; nucleotides not matched to a gene: 5. CDR3 length: 15 amino acids. Germline V CDR1 and CDR2: MNHEY, SMNVEV (reference sequence).

The chain recombines TRBV12-3 or TRBV12-4 with TRBJ2-1, with TRBD1 identical over 11 bases. Germline trimming cut 10 bases from V and 4 bases from J; bases unmatched to any gene: 9. The CDR3 is 15 residues long. The CDR3: CAIPRGDRGYNEQFF. In DNA, the CDR3 is TGTGCCATCCCGCGGGGGGACAGGGGGTACAATGAGCAGTTCTTC.

This chain links TRBV28 with TRBJ2-5; 9 bases agree with TRBD2. The CDR3 is 14 amino acids. Germline CDR1 reads MDHEN; CDR2 reads SYDVKM. J lost 7 bases, V lost 3 bases, and 6 bases had no gene match. The CDR3 loop reads CASSLELAGWTQYF. The CDR3 DNA reads as TGTGCCAGCAGTTTGGAGCTAGCGGGGTGGACCCAGTACTTC. Based on the CDR3 plus reference TRBV28 and TRBJ2-5, the full variable domain is DVKVTQSSRYLVKRTGEKVFLECVQDMDHENMFWYRQDPGLGLRLIYFSYDVKMKEKGDIPEGYSVSREKKERFSLILESASTNQTSMYLCASSLELAGWTQYFGPGTRLLVL.

This clonotype has at least ten counts. V is TRBV7-2 and J is TRBJ2-3; 7 positions match TRBD2. There are 15 residues in the CDR3. The germline V gene has CDR1 SGHTA and CDR2 FQGNSA. The J segment lost 0 bases and the V segment lost 6 bases, leaving 6 bases of the junction unmatched. The CDR3, as DNA: TGTGCCAGCAGGAGAAGCGGGACTAGCACAGATACGCAGTATTTT. It yields the protein CASRRSGTSTDTQYF.

The chain carries TRBV7-4 and TRBJ2-2; the D is unclear. V was trimmed by 1 base and J by 8 bases, leaving 14 bases between them. The germline V gene has CDR1 SGHVT and CDR2 SQSDAQ. The CDR3 sequence is 15 residues long. CDR3 sequence reads: CASSLEWTSGGELFF. CDR3 DNA sequence: TGTGCCAGCAGCTTAGAGTGGACCTCAGGAGGGGAGCTGTTTTTT.

The sample holds a few counts of this clonotype. V usage is TRBV13 and J usage is TRBJ2-1, with a tentative D call TRBD2 (6 bases). Per germline, CDR1 PRHDT and CDR2 FYEKMQ (reference sequence). The CDR3 totals 16 residues. Trimming shortened V by 5 bases and J by 7 bases, and 21 bases separated the two germline ends. The chain's CDR3 is CASSPNGGLPENEQFF. The CDR3 DNA reads TGTGCCAGCAGCCCTAACGGGGGTCTACCAGAAAATGAGCAGTTCTTC. Filled out from reference TRBV13 and TRBJ2-1, the complete variable domain reads AAGVIQSPRHLIKEKRETATLKCYPIPRHDTVYWYQQGPGQDPQFLISFYEKMQSDKGSIPDRFSAQQFSDYHSELNMSSLELGDSALYFCASSPNGGLPENEQFFGPGTRLTVL.

This clonotype was counted ten times or more. V usage is TRBV7-6 and J usage is TRBJ1-1; no clear D. V was cut by 5 bases and J by 0 bases, with 10 bases left in between. The CDR3 is 14 amino acids. From germline, CDR1 is SGHVS and CDR2 FNYEAQ. The CDR3 sequence: CASSPDGMNTEAFF. CDR3 in DNA: TGTGCCAGCAGCCCGGACGGGATGAACACTGAAGCTTTCTTT.

The chain joins TRBV4-3 to TRBJ2-1, with D maybe TRBD2 (6 bases). The V end lost 0 bases, the J end lost 6 bases, and 15 bases lay between the germline ends. This CDR3 has 16 amino acids. Germline lookup yields CDR1 LGHNA and CDR2 YSLEER. Here the CDR3 reads CASSQEPGVVINEQFF. CDR3 bases: TGCGCCAGCAGCCAAGAGCCGGGAGTGGTAATCAATGAGCAGTTCTTC.

A remark on this clonotype: A much larger clone sits a single nucleotide away, making a read error possible. The chain joins TRBV7-4 to TRBJ2-7; 7 bases fit TRBD1. The germline V gene has CDR1 SGHVT and CDR2 SQSDAQ. J was trimmed by 6 bases and V by 2 bases; bases with no gene match: 10. The CDR3 loop spans 15 amino acids. The CDR3 loop is CASSLRDSGDFEQYF. The DNA of the CDR3 is TGTGCCAGCAGCTTAAGGGACAGCGGAGATTTCGAGCAGTACTTC.